These 20 T cell receptor beta chains were sequenced from one sample in a study of blood T cells in healthy people across ages. Through a sample-barcoded 5' primer and a J-beta primer mix, a second PCR was run for roughly 6 to 12 cycles. TCRdb reprocessed the 5' RACE reads via MiXCR and lists one record per CDR3 protein. This table has about 680,000 distinct CDR3 sequences, more than 40% appearing once. Sequences were obtained from blood. These receptor sequences come from a woman in her sixties or seventies in good health.

On this clonotype: This may be a read error, as it is one base from a much larger clone. The V call is TRBV11-3, the J call TRBJ1-1; D is perhaps TRBD1 (5 bases). The CDR3 contains 13 residues. The V gene lost 5 bases and the J gene lost 1 base, with 8 bases spanning the gap. The germline gives CDR1 SGHNT, CDR2 YENEEA. The CDR3 is CASSITGNTEAFF. In nucleotides, the CDR3 is TGTGCCAGCAGCATCACAGGGAACACTGAAGCTTTCTTT.

This chain links TRBV12-3 or TRBV12-4 with TRBJ1-1, with 7 bases that match TRBD1. V lost 6 bases to trimming and J lost 5 bases; unmatched junction nucleotides: 18. The CDR3 is 17 amino acids. CDR3 loop: CASRRELTQGSRTEAFF. The CDR3 bases are TGTGCCAGCAGACGAGAGCTTACACAGGGGAGTAGAACTGAAGCTTTCTTT.

This clonotype has more than one count but fewer than ten. The chain combines TRBV4-3 with TRBJ2-7, with TRBD2 matching 8 bases. The CDR3 contains 15 residues. Germline trimming cut 3 bases from V and 2 bases from J; bases unmatched to any gene: 6. Germline V gene sequence: CDR1 LGHNA, CDR2 YSLEER. CDR3 coding DNA: TGCGCCAGCAGCCAGATGAGCGGGAGAGCCTACGAGCAGTACTTC. Translated: CASSQMSGRAYEQYF.

In its sample, this clonotype was seen a few times. The J gene is TRBJ2-3, the V gene TRBV4-3; unclear D gene. The CDR3 has 17 amino acids. V lost 0 bases and J 1 base, leaving 14 bases between the germline ends. Germline V gives CDR1 LGHNA, CDR2 YSLEER. The CDR3 region has the DNA TGCGCCAGCAGCCAAGATCCCGCGGCGGTCTGCACAGATACGCAGTATTTT. Translating gives CASSQDPAAVCTDTQYF.

This chain joins TRBV28 and TRBJ2-7; D remains ambiguous. V was trimmed by 3 bases and J by 7 bases, leaving 10 bases between them. The CDR3 is made up of 12 amino acids. Germline CDR1 MDHEN, CDR2 SYDVKM. CDR3 in amino acids: CASSLRAREQYF. The CDR3 bases are TGTGCCAGCAGTTTGCGAGCTAGAGAGCAGTACTTC.

This chain uses TRBV12-3 or TRBV12-4 with TRBJ2-7; D might be TRBD2 (6 bases). Between the trimmed V and J ends, which lost 3 bases and 2 bases, there was a span of 11 bases. The CDR3 sequence is 14 residues long. Written as DNA, the CDR3 is TGTGCCAGCAGTTTCGGAGGGATCCCCTACGAGCAGTACTTC. It codes for CASSFGGIPYEQYF.

In its sample, this clonotype was seen a few times. V is TRBV7-8 and J is TRBJ2-7; TRBD2 agrees at 10 bases. The CDR3 is made up of 17 amino acids. The V segment lost 5 bases and the J segment 4 bases; nucleotides outside the gene matches: 14. Germline loops: CDR1 SGHVS, CDR2 FQNEAQ. CDR3 loop: CASSGRWRLAGAYEQYF. CDR3 nucleotides: TGTGCCAGCAGCGGACGGTGGCGGCTAGCGGGAGCGTACGAGCAGTACTTC. Together with reference TRBV7-8 and TRBJ2-7, the CDR3 gives the full variable domain: GAGVSQSPRYKVAKRGQDVALRCDPISGHVSLFWYQQALGQGPEFLTYFQNEAQLDKSGLPSDRFFAERPEGSVSTLKIQRTQQEDSAVYLCASSGRWRLAGAYEQYFGPGTRLTVT.

The chain couples TRBV11-3 to TRBJ2-1; TRBD2 matches at 8 bases. The CDR3 covers 16 residues. The germline CDR1 and CDR2 sequences are SGHNT and YENEEA. V shed 0 bases, J shed 6 bases, and the junction held 7 bases outside the gene matches. The CDR3 region is CASSLEWAGGANEQFF. The CDR3, as DNA: TGTGCCAGCAGCTTAGAATGGGCGGGGGGAGCCAATGAGCAGTTCTTC.

This rearrangement joins TRBV6-2 or TRBV6-3 to TRBJ1-2; D not certain. The CDR3 has 14 amino acids. Germline V gives CDR1 MNHEY, CDR2 SVGEGT. V gave up 6 bases and J gave up 2 bases, with 13 bases separating them. The CDR3 DNA sequence: TGTGCCAGCAGCCTCAATTGGGGAAACTATGGCTACACCTTC. It specifies CASSLNWGNYGYTF.

Turning to this clonotype: One end of the junction is discordant with germline, which a read error may explain. The chain is built from TRBV7-8 and TRBJ2-3; TRBD1 agrees at 8 bases. Germline-derived CDR1 and CDR2 are SGHVS and FQNEAQ. CDR3 length: 18 residues. The CDR3, as DNA: TGTGCCAGCAGCTACAACCCCGGCCCCGGACAGGGCACAGATGCGCAGTATTTT. Amino acid sequence: CASSYNPGPGQGTDAQYF.

This sequence joins TRBV6-5 and TRBJ2-5; the D gene is possibly TRBD1 (5 bases). CDR1 MNHEY and CDR2 SVGAGI come from the germline V gene. This CDR3 is 11 amino acids long. V lost 6 bases and J 12 bases, leaving 14 bases between the germline ends. The CDR3 sequence: CASSPGHIEYF. The CDR3 DNA reads as TGTGCCAGCAGCCCCGGACACATAGAGTACTTC.

This clonotype was observed at least ten times. The chain has TRBV29-1 and TRBJ2-5; 11 nucleotides align to TRBD2. Germline V lookup: CDR1 SQVTM, CDR2 ANQGSEA. The length of the CDR3 is 14 residues. The ends lost 6 bases at V and 5 bases at J; junction bases unmatched: 8. DNA for the CDR3: TGCAGCGTGCCCGTAGCGGGAGGGTCTGAGACCCAGTACTTC. It specifies CSVPVAGGSETQYF.

The V call is TRBV9, the J call TRBJ2-4; TRBD1 agrees at 8 bases. The J call may be incorrect, as the DNA end agrees better with TRBJ2-5. The germline gives CDR1 SGDLS, CDR2 YYNGEE. CDR3 length: 18 amino acids. CDR3 sequence (DNA): TGTGCCAGCAGCGTAAGGCCTTCGGGACAGGCCCGCCAAGAGACCCAGTACTTC. Translating gives CASSVRPSGQARQETQYF.

The genes are TRBV7-9 and TRBJ2-5; 14 nucleotides line up with TRBD2. The CDR3 consists of 17 residues. Per germline, CDR1 SEHNR and CDR2 FQNEAQ (reference sequence). V was pared by 1 base and J by 4 bases, with 5 bases of the junction left unmatched. The CDR3 spells CASSLGGLAGVAETQYF. CDR3 in DNA: TGTGCCAGCAGCTTAGGGGGACTAGCGGGAGTTGCAGAGACCCAGTACTTC.

This sequence joins TRBV10-3 and TRBJ2-3; D is possibly TRBD1 or TRBD2 (5 bases each). The germline V and J ends were trimmed by 2 bases and 6 bases, with 9 bases remaining between them. CDR1 and CDR2 from the germline V gene are ENHRY and SYGVKD. The CDR3 loop spans 13 amino acids. This CDR3 reads CAISEGTPDTQYF. As DNA, the CDR3 is TGTGCCATCAGTGAGGGGACCCCGGATACGCAGTATTTT.

The chain combines TRBV6-2 or TRBV6-3 with TRBJ2-7, with 9 bases that match TRBD1. The J segment lost 2 bases and the V segment lost 6 bases, leaving 5 bases of the junction unmatched. Looked up from germline, CDR1 is MNHEY and CDR2 is SVGEGT. The CDR3 is 14 amino acids. The CDR3 loop reads CASRPRQGAYEQYF. CDR3 nucleotides: TGTGCCAGCAGACCTCGACAGGGGGCCTACGAGCAGTACTTC.

The table lists this clonotype with a few counts. The chain combines TRBV5-6 with TRBJ2-1; 7 nucleotides align to TRBD1. V gave up 6 bases and J gave up 6 bases; unmatched junction bases: 12. CDR1 and CDR2 from the germline V gene are SGHDT and YYEEEE. The CDR3 runs 15 residues. The CDR3 DNA reads TGTGCCAGCAACCTTGGACAGGTGAGCTTCAATGAGCAGTTCTTC. It translates to CASNLGQVSFNEQFF.

This clonotype was seen once. This sequence joins TRBV28 and TRBJ2-5, with 7 bases identical to TRBD2. The J call could be wrong; TRBJ2-1 is a better fit for the DNA end. CDR1 is MDHEN and CDR2 is SYDVKM in the germline V gene. This CDR3 has 14 residues. CDR3 sequence: CATDGGITRETQFF. The CDR3 bases are TGTGCCACCGACGGGGGGATTACAAGAGAGACCCAGTTCTTC.

The chain recombines TRBV29-1 with TRBJ2-1; 8 positions agree with TRBD2. This CDR3 has 14 residues. Trimming cost V 3 bases and J 4 bases; bases outside gene matches: 5. Germline-derived CDR1 and CDR2 are SQVTM and ANQGSEA. This chain's CDR3 is CSVESSGIYNEQFF. As DNA, the CDR3 is TGCAGCGTTGAGAGTAGCGGGATATACAATGAGCAGTTCTTC.

There are a few counts of this clonotype. This chain uses TRBV6-4 with TRBJ2-5; possibly TRBD1 or TRBD2 for D (5 bases each). Germline CDR1 is MRHNA and CDR2 is SNTAGT. The CDR3 is 13 residues long. V dropped 6 bases and J dropped 7 bases, with 15 bases sitting between them. CDR3 sequence: CASSSDGAGTQYF. DNA for the CDR3: TGTGCCAGCAGCTCGGACGGGGCAGGGACCCAGTACTTC.